This T cell receptor (beta chain) was observed in a study of T cell clonality in common variable immunodeficiency. Findings and limits, study-wide: In common variable immunodeficiency, TCR beta chains reportedly carried fewer deletions and N-nucleotide insertions. CVID patient heterogeneity limited repertoire-clinical complication correlations. Compared with healthy controls, CVID subjects showed increased TCRbeta clonality, mostly in about a third.

Sequenced by immunoSEQ multiplex PCR; TCRdb stores in-frame clones only, minus some. The counts give about 40,000 clones, none of them seen only once; around 4% is held by the top ten. Patients and controls were mostly of Caucasian heritage. V lost 0 bases to trimming and J lost 5 bases; unmatched junction nucleotides: 4. Germline lookup yields CDR1 SGHRS and CDR2 YFSETQ. The CDR3 is 16 amino acids. This clone appeared many times. What it recognizes is unknown. The CDR3 end is not reached by the read, which stops 3 residues before it; the germline J gene fills it in. The V and J genes are TRBV5-1 and TRBJ2-5; TRBD2 matches 13 bases. This clonotype was obtained from a person between 18 and 75 years old in good health. Sequenced sample: peripheral blood mononuclear cells. The DNA read from the CDR3 is TGCGCCAGCAGCTTGGAGCCGACTAGCGGGAGGGAGACC. Its translation is CASSLEPTSGRET. The whole CDR3 sequence is CASSLEPTSGRETQYF.